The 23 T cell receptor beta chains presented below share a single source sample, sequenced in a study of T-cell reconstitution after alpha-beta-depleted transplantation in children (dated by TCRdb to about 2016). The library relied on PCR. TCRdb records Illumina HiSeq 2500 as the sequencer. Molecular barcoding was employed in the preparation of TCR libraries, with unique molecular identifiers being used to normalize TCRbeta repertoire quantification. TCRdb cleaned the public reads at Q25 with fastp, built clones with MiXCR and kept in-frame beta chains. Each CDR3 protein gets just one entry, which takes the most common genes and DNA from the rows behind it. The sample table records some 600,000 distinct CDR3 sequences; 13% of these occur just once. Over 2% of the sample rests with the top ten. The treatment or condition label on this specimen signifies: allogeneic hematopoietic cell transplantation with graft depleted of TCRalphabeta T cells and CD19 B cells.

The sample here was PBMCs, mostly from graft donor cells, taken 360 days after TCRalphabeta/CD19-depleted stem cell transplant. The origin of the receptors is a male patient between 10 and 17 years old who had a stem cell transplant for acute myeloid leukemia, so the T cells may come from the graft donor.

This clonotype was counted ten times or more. CDR3 residues: CASSLGGTGPSYEQYF. CDR3 in DNA: TGTGCCAGCAGTTTGGGAGGGACAGGGCCGTCCTACGAGCAGTACTTC. This sequence joins TRBV12-3 or TRBV12-4 and TRBJ2-7, with 9 bases aligning to TRBD1. Trimming at V came to 3 bases and at J to 1 base, leaving 7 bases not matched to a gene. The CDR3 is made up of 16 amino acids.

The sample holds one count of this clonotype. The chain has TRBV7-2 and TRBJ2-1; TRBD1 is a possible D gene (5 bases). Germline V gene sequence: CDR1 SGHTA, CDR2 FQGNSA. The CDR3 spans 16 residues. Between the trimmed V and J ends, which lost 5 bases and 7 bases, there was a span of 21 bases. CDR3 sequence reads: CASSPGPGSRANEQFF. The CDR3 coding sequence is TGTGCCAGCAGCCCAGGGCCGGGTTCCCGGGCAAATGAGCAGTTCTTC. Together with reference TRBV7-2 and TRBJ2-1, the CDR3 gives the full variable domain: GAGVSQSPSNKVTEKGKDVELRCDPISGHTALYWYRQSLGQGLEFLIYFQGNSAPDKSGLPSDRFSAERTGGSVSTLTIQRTQQEDSAVYLCASSPGPGSRANEQFFGPGTRLTVL.

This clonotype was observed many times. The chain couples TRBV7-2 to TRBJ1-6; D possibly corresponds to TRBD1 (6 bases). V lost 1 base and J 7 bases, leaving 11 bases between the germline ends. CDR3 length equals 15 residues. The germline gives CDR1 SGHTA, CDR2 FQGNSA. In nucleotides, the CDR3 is TGTGCCAGCAGCTTAGAAGACAGGCAGAATTCACCCCTCCACTTT. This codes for CASSLEDRQNSPLHF.

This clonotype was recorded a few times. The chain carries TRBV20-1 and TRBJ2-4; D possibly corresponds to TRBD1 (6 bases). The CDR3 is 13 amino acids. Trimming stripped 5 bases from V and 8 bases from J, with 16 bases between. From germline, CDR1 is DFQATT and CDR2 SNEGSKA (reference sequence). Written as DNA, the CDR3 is TGCAGTGCTTTCCCCCGGGCAGGGGACATTCAGTACTTC. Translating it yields CSAFPRAGDIQYF.

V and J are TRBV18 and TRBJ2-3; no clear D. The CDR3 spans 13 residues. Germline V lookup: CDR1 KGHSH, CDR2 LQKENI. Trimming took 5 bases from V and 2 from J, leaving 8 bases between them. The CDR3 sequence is CASSRAHTDTQYF. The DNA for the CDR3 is TGTGCCAGCTCAAGGGCACACACAGATACGCAGTATTTT.

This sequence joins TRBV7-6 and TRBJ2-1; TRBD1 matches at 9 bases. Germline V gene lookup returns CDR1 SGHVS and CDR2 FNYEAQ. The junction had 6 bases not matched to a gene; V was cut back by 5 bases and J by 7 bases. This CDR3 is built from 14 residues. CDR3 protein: CASSRRDRVNEQFF. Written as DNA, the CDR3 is TGTGCCAGCAGCCGCCGGGACAGGGTTAATGAGCAGTTCTTC.

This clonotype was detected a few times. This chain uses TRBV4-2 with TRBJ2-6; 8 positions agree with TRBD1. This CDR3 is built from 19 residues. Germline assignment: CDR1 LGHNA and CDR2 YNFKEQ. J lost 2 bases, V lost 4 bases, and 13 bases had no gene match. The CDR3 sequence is CASSRIDRGHSAGANVLTF. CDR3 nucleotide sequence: TGTGCCAGCAGCCGAATTGACAGGGGCCATTCCGCTGGGGCCAACGTCCTGACTTTC.

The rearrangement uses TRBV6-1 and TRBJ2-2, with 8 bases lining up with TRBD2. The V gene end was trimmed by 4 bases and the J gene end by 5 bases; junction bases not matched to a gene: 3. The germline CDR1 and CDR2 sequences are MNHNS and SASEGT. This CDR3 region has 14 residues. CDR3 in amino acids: CASSAGRGTGELFF. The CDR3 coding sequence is TGTGCCAGCAGTGCCGGGAGGGGAACCGGGGAGCTGTTTTTT.

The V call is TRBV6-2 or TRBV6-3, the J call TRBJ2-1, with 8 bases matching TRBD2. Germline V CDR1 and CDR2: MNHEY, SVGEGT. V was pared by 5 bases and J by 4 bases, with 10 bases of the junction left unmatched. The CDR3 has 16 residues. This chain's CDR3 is CASSPRPRLAYNEQFF. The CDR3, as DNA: TGTGCCAGCAGTCCCCGGCCGCGACTAGCGTACAATGAGCAGTTCTTC.

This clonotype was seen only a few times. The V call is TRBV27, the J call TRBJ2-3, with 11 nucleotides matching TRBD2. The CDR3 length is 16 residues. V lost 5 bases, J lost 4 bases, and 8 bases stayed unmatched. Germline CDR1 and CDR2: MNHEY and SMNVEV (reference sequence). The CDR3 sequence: CASSRRVAGGPDTQYF. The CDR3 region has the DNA TGTGCCAGCAGTCGACGGGTAGCGGGAGGGCCAGATACGCAGTATTTT.

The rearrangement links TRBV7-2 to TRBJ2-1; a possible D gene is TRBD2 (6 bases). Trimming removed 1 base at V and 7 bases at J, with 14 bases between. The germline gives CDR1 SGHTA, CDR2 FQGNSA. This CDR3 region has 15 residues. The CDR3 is CASSLGGPGVNEQFF. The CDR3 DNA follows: TGTGCCAGCAGCTTAGGGGGCCCGGGGGTAAATGAGCAGTTCTTC.

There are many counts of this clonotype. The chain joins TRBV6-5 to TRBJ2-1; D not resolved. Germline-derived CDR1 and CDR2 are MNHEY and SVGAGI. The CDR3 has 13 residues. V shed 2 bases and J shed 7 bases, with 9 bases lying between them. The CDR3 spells CASSYLKSNEQFF. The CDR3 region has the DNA TGTGCCAGCAGTTACCTAAAAAGTAATGAGCAGTTCTTC.

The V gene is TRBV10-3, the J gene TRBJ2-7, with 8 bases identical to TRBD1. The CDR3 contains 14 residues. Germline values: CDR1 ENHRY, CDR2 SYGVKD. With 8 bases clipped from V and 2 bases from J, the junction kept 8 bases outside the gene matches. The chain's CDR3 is CAIGGGQGTYEQYF. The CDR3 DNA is TGTGCCATCGGGGGCGGACAGGGAACCTACGAGCAGTACTTC.

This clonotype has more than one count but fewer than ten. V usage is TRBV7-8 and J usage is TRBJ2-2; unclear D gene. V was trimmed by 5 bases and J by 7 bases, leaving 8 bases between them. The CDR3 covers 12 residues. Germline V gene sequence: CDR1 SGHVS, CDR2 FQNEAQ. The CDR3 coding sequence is TGTGCCAGCAGCCCGAGTTTCGGGGAGCTGTTTTTT. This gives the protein CASSPSFGELFF. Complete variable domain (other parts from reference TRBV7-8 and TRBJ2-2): GAGVSQSPRYKVAKRGQDVALRCDPISGHVSLFWYQQALGQGPEFLTYFQNEAQLDKSGLPSDRFFAERPEGSVSTLKIQRTQQEDSAVYLCASSPSFGELFFGEGSRLTVL.

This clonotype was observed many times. The CDR3 loop is CASSPLGGQNIQYF. The CDR3 nucleotides are TGTGCCAGCAGCCCTCTCGGAGGTCAAAACATTCAGTACTTC. The rearrangement uses TRBV7-8 and TRBJ2-4; D possibly corresponds to TRBD2 (5 bases). This CDR3 spans 14 amino acids. The germline gives CDR1 SGHVS, CDR2 FQNEAQ. V lost 5 bases and J lost 5, with 13 bases in between.

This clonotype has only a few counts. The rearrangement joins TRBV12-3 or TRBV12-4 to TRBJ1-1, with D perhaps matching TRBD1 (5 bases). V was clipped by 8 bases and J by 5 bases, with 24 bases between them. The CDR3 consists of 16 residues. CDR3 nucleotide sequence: TGTGCCAGCGGGGACCGAACGAGGGGAAGGAAGACTGAAGCTTTCTTT. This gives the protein CASGDRTRGRKTEAFF.

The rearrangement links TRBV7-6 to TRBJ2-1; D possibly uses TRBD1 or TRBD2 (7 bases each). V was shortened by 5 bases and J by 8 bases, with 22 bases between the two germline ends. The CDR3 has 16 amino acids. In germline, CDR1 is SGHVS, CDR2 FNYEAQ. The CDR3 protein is CASSAGGRALYYEQFF. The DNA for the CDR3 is TGTGCCAGCAGCGCAGGGGGGAGGGCCTTATACTATGAGCAGTTCTTC.

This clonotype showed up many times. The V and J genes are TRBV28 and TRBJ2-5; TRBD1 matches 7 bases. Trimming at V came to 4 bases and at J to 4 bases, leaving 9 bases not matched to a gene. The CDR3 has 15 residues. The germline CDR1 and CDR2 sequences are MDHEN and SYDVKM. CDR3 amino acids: CASSYSGQLTETQYF. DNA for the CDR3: TGTGCCAGCAGTTACTCGGGACAGCTAACAGAGACCCAGTACTTC.

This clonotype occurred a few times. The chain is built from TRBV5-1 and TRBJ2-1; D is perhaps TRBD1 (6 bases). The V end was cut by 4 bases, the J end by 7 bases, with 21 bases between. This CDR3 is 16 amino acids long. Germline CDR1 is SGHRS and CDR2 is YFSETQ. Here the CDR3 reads CASSAPGDYRGNEQFF. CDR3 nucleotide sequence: TGCGCCAGCAGCGCTCCTGGCGACTATAGGGGGAATGAGCAGTTCTTC.

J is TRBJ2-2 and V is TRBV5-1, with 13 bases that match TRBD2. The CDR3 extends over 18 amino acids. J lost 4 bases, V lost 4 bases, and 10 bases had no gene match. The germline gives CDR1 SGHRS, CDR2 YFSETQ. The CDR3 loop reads CASSPASGLAGVTGELFF. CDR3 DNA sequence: TGCGCCAGCAGCCCGGCCAGTGGACTAGCGGGAGTCACCGGGGAGCTGTTTTTT.

The CDR3 DNA follows: TGCGCCAGCAGTCGACTCCAGACTAGCGGCCTCGTTGTTGAGCAGTTCTTC. Residues: CASSRLQTSGLVVEQFF. This rearrangement joins TRBV4-3 to TRBJ2-1, with 9 bases that match TRBD2. Trimming cost V 6 bases and J 9 bases; bases outside gene matches: 18. This CDR3 comprises 17 residues. Germline CDR1 reads LGHNA; CDR2 reads YSLEER.

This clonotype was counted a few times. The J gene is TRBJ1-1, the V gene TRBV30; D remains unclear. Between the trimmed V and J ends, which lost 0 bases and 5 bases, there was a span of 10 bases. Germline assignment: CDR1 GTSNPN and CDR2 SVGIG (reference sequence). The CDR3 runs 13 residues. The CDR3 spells CAWSVLSGTEAFF. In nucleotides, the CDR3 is TGTGCCTGGAGTGTCCTCAGCGGGACTGAAGCTTTCTTT. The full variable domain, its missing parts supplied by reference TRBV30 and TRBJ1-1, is SQTIHQWPATLVQPVGSPLSLECTVEGTSNPNLYWYRQAAGRGLQLLFYSVGIGQISSEVPQNLSASRPQDRQFILSSKKLLLSDSGFYLCAWSVLSGTEAFFGQGTRLTVV.

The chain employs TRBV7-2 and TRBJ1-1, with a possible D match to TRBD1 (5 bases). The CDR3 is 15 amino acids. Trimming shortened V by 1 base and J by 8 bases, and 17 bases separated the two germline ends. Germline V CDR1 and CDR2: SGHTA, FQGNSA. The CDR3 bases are TGTGCCAGCAGCTTAGTGAGGATGGTACAGGTGGAAGCTTTCTTT. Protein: CASSLVRMVQVEAFF. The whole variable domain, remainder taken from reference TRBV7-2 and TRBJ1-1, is GAGVSQSPSNKVTEKGKDVELRCDPISGHTALYWYRQSLGQGLEFLIYFQGNSAPDKSGLPSDRFSAERTGGSVSTLTIQRTQQEDSAVYLCASSLVRMVQVEAFFGQGTRLTVV.